These 16 T cell receptor beta chains came from one sample sequenced in a study of shared clonotypes between healthy human individuals. This table comes from immunoSEQ multiplex PCR, and its TCRdb copy is limited to in-frame clones, with some not included. The table includes roughly 1,000,000 clones, about four fifths detected once. Sequenced: memory CD4+ T cells from PBMCs. Subset: CD45RA-negative fraction. The receptors were sampled from a man in his late teens or twenties in good health. Some clones in this sample may be carry-over from other donors' samples.

The V gene is TRBV29-1, the J gene TRBJ1-1; weak D call: TRBD1 (5 bases). Per germline, CDR1 SQVTM and CDR2 ANQGSEA. Deletions cut 4 bases from V and 3 bases from J, with 9 bases between. This CDR3 spans 12 amino acids. The CDR3 DNA reads as TGCAGCGTTGGCGGGGCCCACACTGAAGCTTTCTTT. This encodes CSVGGAHTEAFF.

The rearrangement joins TRBV19 to TRBJ2-1; 9 positions match TRBD1. J lost 7 bases, V lost 3 bases, and 7 bases had no gene match. The CDR3 is 15 amino acids. CDR1 LNHDA and CDR2 SQIVND come from the germline V gene (reference sequence). In DNA form, the CDR3 reads TGTGCCAGTAGTATCGCGGGACAGGGTTGGAATGAGCAGTTCTTC. This codes for CASSIAGQGWNEQFF.

With regard to this clone: A far larger clone is a single base away, which makes a read error likely. The gene calls are TRBV7-3 and TRBJ2-2, with no clear D. Trimming took off 2 bases at V and 1 base at J, with 5 bases between the two ends. CDR3 size: 14 residues. The germline V gene has CDR1 SGHTA and CDR2 FQGTGA. CDR3: CASSLVQNTGELFF. CDR3 in DNA: TGTGCCAGCAGCTTAGTACAGAACACCGGGGAGCTGTTTTTT.

This chain uses TRBV7-9 with TRBJ2-1; maybe TRBD2 (5 bases). The length of the CDR3 is 15 residues. Germline V gene lookup returns CDR1 SEHNR and CDR2 FQNEAQ (reference sequence). Deletions cut 5 bases from V and 1 base from J, with 12 bases between. The CDR3 DNA reads TGTGCCAGCAGCCACAGTCGGGAATCCTACAATGAGCAGTTCTTC. The encoded protein is CASSHSRESYNEQFF.

In its sample, this clone was seen a few times. The chain links TRBV18 to TRBJ2-2; D gene unclear. The CDR3 has 13 amino acids. Germline values: CDR1 KGHSH, CDR2 LQKENI. With 2 bases removed from V and 6 bases from J, the gap between germline ends came to 7 bases. CDR3 in amino acids: CASSPSRAGELFF. In nucleotides, the CDR3 is TGTGCCAGCTCACCAAGTAGGGCCGGGGAGCTGTTTTTT.

Comment on this clone: In the same sample, other DNA sequences code for this CDR3. The chain links TRBV28 to TRBJ2-2, with D uncertain. There are 12 residues in the CDR3. Germline CDR1 MDHEN, CDR2 SYDVKM. Trimming shortened V by 7 bases and J by 7 bases, and 10 bases separated the two germline ends. CDR3 DNA sequence: TGTGCCAGCACCCCTTGGGGCGGGGAGCTGTTTTTT. It specifies CASTPWGGELFF.

V and J are TRBV18 and TRBJ2-7, with D possibly being TRBD1 (5 bases). V lost 5 bases and J lost 6, with 17 bases in between. CDR3 length: 14 residues. CDR1 is KGHSH and CDR2 is LQKENI in the germline V gene. The CDR3 region has the DNA TGTGCCAGCTCAGCCACCGGCAGGGATGCCGAGCAGTACTTC. Translation: CASSATGRDAEQYF.

This sequence joins TRBV27 and TRBJ2-2; tentatively, D is TRBD2 (5 bases). The CDR3 runs to 13 residues. V was pared by 2 bases and J by 4 bases, with 5 bases between. Germline V gene data show CDR1 as MNHEY and CDR2 as SMNVEV (reference sequence). CDR3 protein: CASSLEGTGELFF. In DNA form, the CDR3 reads TGTGCCAGCAGTTTAGAGGGCACCGGGGAGCTGTTTTTT.

This clone occurred a few times. The chain is built from TRBV4-1 and TRBJ2-3; 8 bases fit TRBD2. Germline CDR1 is MGHRA and CDR2 is YSYEKL. CDR3 length: 18 amino acids. Germline trimming cut 1 base from V and 3 bases from J; bases unmatched to any gene: 12. The DNA of the CDR3 is TGCGCCAGCAGCCAAGTCTCGGGGAGCGGGAGTATGACAGATACGCAGTATTTT. This translates into CASSQVSGSGSMTDTQYF.

This rearrangement joins TRBV28 to TRBJ2-1, with TRBD2 identical over 10 bases. The ends lost 0 bases at V and 5 bases at J; junction bases unmatched: 10. Germline lookup yields CDR1 MDHEN and CDR2 SYDVKM. CDR3 length: 18 residues. This CDR3 reads CASSLWGGGTSANNEQFF. The CDR3, as DNA: TGTGCCAGCAGTTTATGGGGCGGAGGGACTAGCGCGAACAATGAGCAGTTCTTC.

This chain links TRBV2 with TRBJ2-3; D is unclear. Germline V gives CDR1 SNHLY, CDR2 FYNNEI. CDR3 length equals 13 residues. The V and J ends lost 2 bases and 7 bases respectively, with 10 bases between them. The DNA of the CDR3 is TGTGCCAGCAGTGAAATAGGGAAGAATACGCAGTATTTT. Its protein is CASSEIGKNTQYF.

The J gene is TRBJ1-5, the V gene TRBV28, with a possible D match to TRBD1 (5 bases). V was clipped by 10 bases and J by 0 bases, with 10 bases between them. The CDR3 extends over 13 amino acids. CDR1 is MDHEN and CDR2 is SYDVKM in the germline V gene. The CDR3 coding sequence is TGTGCCACCCGACAGTATAGCAATCAGCCCCAGCATTTT. It specifies CATRQYSNQPQHF.

This clone was counted between two and nine times. The rearrangement uses TRBV4-1 and TRBJ2-7, with TRBD2 matching over 13 bases. Germline V gene data show CDR1 as MGHRA and CDR2 as YSYEKL. This CDR3 contains 15 residues. V shed 4 bases and J 6 bases; nucleotides not matched to a gene: 6. CDR3 sequence (DNA): TGCGCCAGCAGCCCCACGGGACTAGCGGGAACCGAGCAGTACTTC. Amino acid sequence: CASSPTGLAGTEQYF.

The chain is built from TRBV9 and TRBJ1-1; D not resolved. The CDR3 extends over 14 amino acids. The germline V gene has CDR1 SGDLS and CDR2 YYNGEE. The V and J ends lost 1 base and 0 bases respectively, with 7 bases between them. The CDR3 region is CASSVQVMNTEAFF. CDR3 sequence (DNA): TGTGCCAGCAGCGTACAGGTTATGAACACTGAAGCTTTCTTT.

The genes are TRBV28 and TRBJ2-7, with TRBD2 identical over 13 bases. The CDR3 totals 13 residues. Unmatched junction bases numbered 11, after V lost 10 bases and J lost 11 bases. Germline CDR1 and CDR2: MDHEN and SYDVKM. Written as DNA, the CDR3 is TGTGCCACCGAGACTAGCGGGAGGATCATGGAGTACTTC. Its protein product is CATETSGRIMEYF.

CDR3 amino acids: CASSWTSGSVSEQYF. CDR3 in DNA: TGCGCCAGCAGTTGGACTAGCGGGAGCGTTTCCGAGCAGTACTTC. This chain joins TRBV23-1 and TRBJ2-7; TRBD2 aligns across 13 bases. TRBV23-1 is known as an ORF, though its function is uncertain. The CDR3 contains 15 residues. Trimming took 5 bases from V and 6 from J; bases not matched to a gene: 7.